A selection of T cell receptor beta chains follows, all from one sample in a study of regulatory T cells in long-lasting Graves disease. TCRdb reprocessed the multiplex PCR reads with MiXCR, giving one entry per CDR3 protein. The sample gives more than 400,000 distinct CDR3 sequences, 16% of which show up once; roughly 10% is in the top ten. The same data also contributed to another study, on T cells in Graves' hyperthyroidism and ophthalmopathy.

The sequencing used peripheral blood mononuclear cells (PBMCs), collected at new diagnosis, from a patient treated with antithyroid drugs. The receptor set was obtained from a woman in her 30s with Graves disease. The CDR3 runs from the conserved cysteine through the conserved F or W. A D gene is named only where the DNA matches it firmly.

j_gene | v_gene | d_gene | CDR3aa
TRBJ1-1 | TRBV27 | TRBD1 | CASSSGTGKSHMNTEAFF
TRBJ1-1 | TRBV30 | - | CAWSVMVSEEAFF
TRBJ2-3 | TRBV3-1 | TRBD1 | CASRPHGTGDTDTQYF
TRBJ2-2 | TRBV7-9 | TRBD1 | CASSLRTGGRRNTGELFF
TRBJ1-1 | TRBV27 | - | CASLSEGNTEAFF
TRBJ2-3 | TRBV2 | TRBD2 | CASSEEQVAGGTDTQYF
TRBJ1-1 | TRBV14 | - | CASSQDPRGAFF
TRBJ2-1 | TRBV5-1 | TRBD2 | CASSYNGLAGAYNEQFF
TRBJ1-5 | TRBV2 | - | CASSEGAGRYQHF
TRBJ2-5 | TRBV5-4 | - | CASRLSNQETQYF